Shown below are 3 T cell receptor beta chains from a single sample sequenced in a study of T cells in narcolepsy. Assay: immunoSEQ multiplex PCR; the TCRdb copy retains only in-frame clones and omits some. The table has 35,000 to 40,000 clones, approximately 85% seen once; the top ten hold about 1.6%. Sequencing was performed on CD45RA- memory CD4+ T cells from PBMCs. The receptors stem from a human donor with narcolepsy.

V and J are TRBV5-6 and TRBJ1-5, with D perhaps matching TRBD1 (6 bases). The germline V gene encodes CDR1 SGHDT and CDR2 YYEEEE. CDR3 size: 16 residues. Trimming removed 4 bases from V and 4 bases from J, with 18 bases in between. The CDR3 nucleotides are TGTGCCAGCAGCATAGACGCAGGCAGGGGAAATCAGCCCCAGCATTTT. Translating gives CASSIDAGRGNQPQHF.

The chain carries TRBV30 and TRBJ1-2; 7 bases agree with TRBD1. The trim removed 4 bases at V and 4 bases at J, leaving 15 bases unmatched. The V gene's germline CDR1 is GTSNPN and CDR2 SVGIG (reference sequence). The CDR3 runs to 16 residues. The CDR3 sequence is CAWNSPDRVKGYGYTF. The CDR3 nucleotides read TGTGCCTGGAATTCTCCAGACAGGGTAAAAGGCTATGGCTACACCTTC.

The chain couples TRBV11-3 to TRBJ2-1, with a tentative D call TRBD2 (6 bases). Trimming took 3 bases from V and 1 from J, leaving 10 bases between them. CDR1 and CDR2 from the germline V gene are SGHNT and YENEEA. The CDR3 loop spans 15 amino acids. CDR3: CASSFDSGSYNEQFF. CDR3 DNA sequence: TGTGCCAGCAGCTTTGACAGCGGGTCCTACAATGAGCAGTTCTTC.